These 8 T cell receptor beta chains originate from one sample sequenced in a study of blood T cell repertoires in COVID-19. Generated by immunoSEQ multiplex PCR, the TCRdb table keeps only in-frame clones and is missing some. The sample records 200,000 to 250,000 clones, 80% being singletons. Sample: PBMCs or T cells enriched from blood (not recorded which). These receptors were obtained from a woman aged 40 to 50 with acute COVID-19.

The DNA for the CDR3 is TGTGCCGCATACAGGGGGCAAGTTGAAAAACTGTTTTTT. Amino acid sequence: CAAYRGQVEKLFF. The rearrangement uses TRBV30 and TRBJ1-4, with 9 bases aligning to TRBD1. This CDR3 contains 13 residues. V dropped 8 bases and J dropped 7; count of bases not matched to a gene: 8. CDR1 is GTSNPN and CDR2 is SVGIG in the germline V gene (reference sequence).

The CDR3, as DNA: TGTGCCAGCATCATAGGACAGGGAGTTCCATCACCCCTCCACTTT. Its translation is CASIIGQGVPSPLHF. The gene calls are TRBV6-5 and TRBJ1-6; 8 bases are a match to TRBD1. CDR1 and CDR2 from the germline V gene are MNHEY and SVGAGI. This CDR3 has 15 residues. The V gene end was trimmed by 7 bases and the J gene end by 10 bases; junction bases not matched to a gene: 12.

The genes are TRBV30 and TRBJ1-2, with unresolved D. The germline V gene has CDR1 GTSNPN and CDR2 SVGIG (reference sequence). CDR3 length: 11 amino acids. V lost 1 base and J 4 bases, leaving 4 bases between the germline ends. The CDR3 DNA is TGTGCCTGGAGTGAGCTCTATGGCTACACCTTC. Translating gives CAWSELYGYTF.

V is TRBV2 and J is TRBJ1-1; perhaps TRBD1 as D (5 bases). Germline V gene lookup returns CDR1 SNHLY and CDR2 FYNNEI. V dropped 9 bases and J dropped 1 base, with 12 bases sitting between them. The CDR3 is 13 amino acids. The DNA for the CDR3 is TGTGCCAGTAGAGTAAGGGGGAACACTGAAGCTTTCTTT. Protein sequence: CASRVRGNTEAFF.

The V gene is TRBV10-3, the J gene TRBJ2-7, with 7 bases that match TRBD2. The CDR3 has 14 amino acids. Germline V gives CDR1 ENHRY, CDR2 SYGVKD. Trimming took 11 bases from V and 4 from J; bases not matched to a gene: 14. CDR3 nucleotide sequence: TGTGCCTCCGGGGCGGGAGACATGAGGTACGAGCAGTACTTC. Translating gives CASGAGDMRYEQYF.

The rearrangement links TRBV5-8 to TRBJ1-5; unclear D gene. The CDR3 totals 13 residues. The V and J ends lost 4 bases and 3 bases respectively, with 8 bases between them. The germline V gene has CDR1 SGHTS and CDR2 YDEGEE. CDR3 in amino acids: CASSAGDNQPQHF. The DNA for the CDR3 is TGTGCCAGCAGCGCGGGAGACAATCAGCCCCAGCATTTT.

The J gene is TRBJ1-3, the V gene TRBV4-1; D unclear. Germline-derived CDR1 and CDR2 are MGHRA and YSYEKL. The CDR3 has 17 residues. Trimming took off 3 bases at V and 0 bases at J, with 15 bases between the two ends. CDR3 nucleotide sequence: TGCGCCAGCAGCCAGGTCTTAGCGGGTTTCTCTGGAAACACCATATATTTT. Residues: CASSQVLAGFSGNTIYF.

The chain uses TRBV7-3 and TRBJ1-6; TRBD1 aligns across 7 bases. CDR1 and CDR2 (germline): SGHTA, FQGTGA. The CDR3 runs to 18 residues. The junction had 11 bases not matched to a gene; V was cut back by 5 bases and J by 1 base. CDR3 sequence: CASSNYEQGKSYNSPLHF. In DNA form, the CDR3 reads TGTGCCAGCAGCAATTATGAACAGGGGAAGTCCTATAATTCACCCCTCCACTTT.